The 9 T cell receptor beta chains presented below share a single source sample, sequenced in a study of control samples from healthy donors and cancer patients (dated by TCRdb to the early 2020s). The library was produced with the immunoSEQ multiplex PCR assay. The table was pulled from immuneACCESS by TCRdb, which kept in-frame rearrangements only. Such tables lose some clones; where checked, under half of the loss comes from unresolved V genes, and the rest has no known cause. Within this sample are more than 95,000 clones, with around 91% of them counted one time only. The ten biggest clones cover approximately 1% of the sample. Sequencing was carried out using PBMCs. Source of these receptors: a woman between 50 and 59 years old with colorectal cancer.

This sequence joins TRBV7-6 and TRBJ2-7, with TRBD1 identical over 7 bases. Germline values: CDR1 SGHVS, CDR2 FNYEAQ. The CDR3 contains 14 residues. The V and J ends lost 4 bases and 4 bases, in that order; junction bases with no gene match: 7. The CDR3 sequence is CASSYGTASYEQYF. CDR3 in DNA: TGTGCCAGCAGCTATGGGACAGCGAGTTACGAGCAGTACTTC.

The V gene is TRBV9, the J gene TRBJ2-7, with a possible D match to TRBD2 (5 bases). V dropped 0 bases and J dropped 3 bases, with 13 bases sitting between them. The germline gives CDR1 SGDLS, CDR2 YYNGEE. This CDR3 has 15 residues. CDR3 coding DNA: TGTGCCAGCAGCGTAGGAAGCGGTCCTAGCTACGAGCAGTACTTC. This gives the protein CASSVGSGPSYEQYF.

As to this clone: This sample also contains other DNA sequences that code for the same CDR3. V and J are TRBV3-1 (or the pseudogene TRBV3-2) and TRBJ2-6; D is uncertain. Germline lookup yields CDR1 LGHDT and CDR2 YNNKEL (reference sequence). This CDR3 contains 15 residues. Trimming took off 0 bases at V and 1 base at J, with 4 bases between the two ends. The CDR3 nucleotides are TGTGCCAGCAGCCAAGATAGTTCTGGGGCCAACGTCCTGACTTTC. It is translated as CASSQDSSGANVLTF.

The CDR3 coding sequence is TGTGCCAGCAAGGCGAACAATGAGCAGTTCTTC. It translates to CASKANNEQFF. The chain carries TRBV12-3 or TRBV12-4 and TRBJ2-1; the D is unclear. The CDR3 is 11 amino acids. V was clipped by 7 bases and J by 5 bases, with 6 bases between them.

The chain employs TRBV5-1 and TRBJ1-3, with D unclear. The V end was cut by 2 bases, the J end by 2 bases, with 11 bases between. The CDR3 totals 15 residues. Germline V gene lookup returns CDR1 SGHRS and CDR2 YFSETQ. This CDR3 is CASSFQSQAGNTIYF. CDR3 coding DNA: TGCGCCAGCAGCTTCCAAAGCCAGGCTGGAAACACCATATATTTT. Full variable domain (outside the CDR3, taken from reference TRBV5-1 and TRBJ1-3): KAGVTQTPRYLIKTRGQQVTLSCSPISGHRSVSWYQQTPGQGLQFLFEYFSETQRNKGNFPGRFSGRQFSNSRSEMNVSTLELGDSALYLCASSFQSQAGNTIYFGEGSWLTVV.

This chain links TRBV21-1 with TRBJ1-2. TRBV21-1 is labeled a pseudogene. This CDR3 has 20 amino acids. The CDR3 region is CASRLGAGNELWLHPAFSAF. Here the CDR3 DNA reads TGTGCCAGCAGACTTGGAGCGGGGAACGAACTATGGCTACACCCCGCTTTCTCTGCCTTC.

The chain employs TRBV7-2 and TRBJ2-5; D perhaps matches TRBD1 (6 bases). Trimming stripped 3 bases from V and 1 base from J, with 18 bases between. CDR3 length equals 17 residues. Germline CDR1 reads SGHTA; CDR2 reads FQGNSA. The CDR3 sequence is CASSFRTVRGPQETQYF. The CDR3 coding sequence is TGTGCCAGCAGCTTCAGGACAGTCCGGGGCCCCCAAGAGACCCAGTACTTC.

The chain has TRBV28 and TRBJ1-4; perhaps TRBD1 as D (6 bases). V dropped 5 bases and J dropped 6 bases, with 16 bases sitting between them. Germline assignment: CDR1 MDHEN and CDR2 SYDVKM. This CDR3 is 15 amino acids long. The CDR3 loop reads CASSQGNRLDEKLFF. CDR3 DNA: TGTGCCAGCAGTCAGGGGAATCGGTTGGATGAAAAACTGTTTTTT.

V gene TRBV15 combines with J gene TRBJ1-1; D not certain. The CDR3 is 14 amino acids. Deletions cut 1 base from V and 5 bases from J, with 11 bases between. The germline gives CDR1 LNHNV, CDR2 YYDKDF (reference sequence). DNA of the CDR3: TGTGCCACCAGCAGAGCCGCCAGGAGTACTGAAGCTTTCTTT. It translates to CATSRAARSTEAFF.